This T cell receptor beta chain was found in a study of T cells in Graves' hyperthyroidism and ophthalmopathy. The study excluded patients with uncontrolled infection, other autoimmune disease, pregnancy or lactation. Orbital computed tomography, thyroid ultrasound, serum thyroxine and TRAb, and clinical symptoms together informed the diagnoses. General study points: Separation of ophthalmopathy from stable hyperthyroidism was achieved by a 13 V-J model.

It was RNA transcripts that yielded the amplified TCR beta CDR3 regions. TCR CDR3 regions were first amplified by RT-PCR with HTBI primers. TCRdb reanalysed the multiplex PCR reads using MiXCR and keeps one entry per CDR3 protein. The sample shows about 290,000 distinct CDR3 sequences, approximately 18% of them seen only once. This clonotype was recorded at least ten times. What it binds is unknown. Germline loops: CDR1 SNHLY, CDR2 FYNNEI. V shed 7 bases and J 1 base; nucleotides not matched to a gene: 8. This CDR3 comprises 17 residues. The sample taken for sequencing was blood. This chain links TRBV2 with TRBJ2-5, with 14 bases fitting TRBD2. The receptor was isolated from a man in his fifties with Graves' ophthalmopathy. CDR3 DNA: TGTGCCAGCACCTCGGGACTAGCGGGAGAAATCCAAGAGACCCAGTACTTC. The encoded protein is CASTSGLAGEIQETQYF.